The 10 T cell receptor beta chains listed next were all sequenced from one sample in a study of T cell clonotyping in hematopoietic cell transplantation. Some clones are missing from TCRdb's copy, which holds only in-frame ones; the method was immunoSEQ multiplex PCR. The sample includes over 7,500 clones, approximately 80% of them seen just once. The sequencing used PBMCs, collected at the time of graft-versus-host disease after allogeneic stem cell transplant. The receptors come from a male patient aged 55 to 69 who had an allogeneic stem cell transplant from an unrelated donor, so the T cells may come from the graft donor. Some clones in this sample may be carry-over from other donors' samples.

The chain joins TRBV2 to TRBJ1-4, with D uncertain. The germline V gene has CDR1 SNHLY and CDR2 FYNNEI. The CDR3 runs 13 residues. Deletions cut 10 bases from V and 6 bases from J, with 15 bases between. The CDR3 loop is CATTPDADEKLFF. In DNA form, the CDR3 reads TGTGCCACCACACCCGACGCGGATGAAAAACTGTTTTTT.

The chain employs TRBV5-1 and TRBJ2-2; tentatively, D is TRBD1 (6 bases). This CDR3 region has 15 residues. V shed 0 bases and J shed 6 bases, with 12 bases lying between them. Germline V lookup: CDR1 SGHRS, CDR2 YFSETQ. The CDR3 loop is CASSLDVGAPGELFF. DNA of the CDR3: TGCGCCAGCAGCTTGGATGTGGGGGCCCCCGGGGAGCTGTTTTTT.

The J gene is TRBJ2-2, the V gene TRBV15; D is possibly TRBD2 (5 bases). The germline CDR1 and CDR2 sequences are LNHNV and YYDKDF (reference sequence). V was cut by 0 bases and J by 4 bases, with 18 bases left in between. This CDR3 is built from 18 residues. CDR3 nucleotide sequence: TGTGCCACCAGCAGAGATAGGTGGGTGGAGGATACCACCGGGGAGCTGTTTTTT. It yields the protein CATSRDRWVEDTTGELFF.

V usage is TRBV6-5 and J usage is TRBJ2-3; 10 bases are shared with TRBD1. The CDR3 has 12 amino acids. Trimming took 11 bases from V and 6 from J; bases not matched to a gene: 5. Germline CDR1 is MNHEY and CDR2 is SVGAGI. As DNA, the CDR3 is TGTGCCCGACAGGGGGCATGTGATACGCAGTATTTT. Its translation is CARQGACDTQYF.

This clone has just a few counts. The DNA of the CDR3 is TGTGCCAGTAGTATGGGGGTAGCGGCAGATACGCAGTATTTT. It codes for CASSMGVAADTQYF. The J gene is TRBJ2-3, the V gene TRBV19, with TRBD2 as a possible D gene (6 bases). V was shortened by 3 bases and J by 4 bases, with 11 bases between the two germline ends. The CDR3 loop spans 14 amino acids. Germline V CDR1 and CDR2: LNHDA, SQIVND (reference sequence).

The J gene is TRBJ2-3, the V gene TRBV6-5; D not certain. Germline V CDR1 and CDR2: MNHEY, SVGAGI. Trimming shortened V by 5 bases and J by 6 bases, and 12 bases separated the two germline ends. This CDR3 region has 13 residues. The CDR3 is CASSQRALDTQYF. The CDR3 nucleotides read TGTGCCAGCAGTCAACGTGCCTTGGATACGCAGTATTTT.

The CDR3 nucleotides are TGTGCCAGCAGCTTAGAGGGGTCGGCGGGGCAGTACTTC. Amino acid sequence: CASSLEGSAGQYF. The genes are TRBV7-8 and TRBJ2-7; perhaps D is TRBD1 or TRBD2 (5 bases each). Germline loops: CDR1 SGHVS, CDR2 FQNEAQ. The CDR3 has 13 amino acids. V lost 1 base and J lost 9, with 13 bases in between.

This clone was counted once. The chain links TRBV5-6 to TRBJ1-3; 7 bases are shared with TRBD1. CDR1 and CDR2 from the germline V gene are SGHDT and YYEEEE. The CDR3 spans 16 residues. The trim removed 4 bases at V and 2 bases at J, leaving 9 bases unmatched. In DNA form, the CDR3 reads TGTGCCAGCAGCGGCCTGGGACAGCCACCTGGAAACACCATATATTTT. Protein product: CASSGLGQPPGNTIYF.

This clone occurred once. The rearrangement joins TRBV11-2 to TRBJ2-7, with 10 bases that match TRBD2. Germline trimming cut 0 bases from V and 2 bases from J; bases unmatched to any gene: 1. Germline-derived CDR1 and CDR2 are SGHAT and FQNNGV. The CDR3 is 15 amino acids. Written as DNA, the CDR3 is TGTGCCAGCAGCTTAGATGGACTAGCGGCCTACGAGCAGTACTTC. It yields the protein CASSLDGLAAYEQYF.

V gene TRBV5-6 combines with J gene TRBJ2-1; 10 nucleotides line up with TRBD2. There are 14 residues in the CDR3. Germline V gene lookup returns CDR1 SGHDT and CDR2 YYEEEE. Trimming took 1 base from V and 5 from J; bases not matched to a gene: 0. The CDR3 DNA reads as TGTGCCAGCAGCTTGACTAGCGGGAACAATGAGCAGTTCTTC. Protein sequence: CASSLTSGNNEQFF.